The clone carrying this T cell receptor (beta chain) was recorded many times. The data stem from a study of regulatory T cells in long-lasting Graves disease. As for the study in general: Those Graves' patients who were newly diagnosed had been on antithyroid drugs under 3 months.

Sample time point: newly diagnosed GD, antithyroid drugs for less than 3 months. Generation of the TCR library employed RNA extracted from PBMCs. The source of the patients was an endocrinology department in Xi'an, China. This CDR3 has 17 residues. The germline CDR1 and CDR2 sequences are SGHRS and YFSETQ. V was pared by 0 bases and J by 1 base, with 7 bases of the junction left unmatched. Library construction for TCR beta used iRepertoire HTBI primers and Arm-PCR of CDR3 regions. Using its own MiXCR run on the multiplex PCR reads, TCRdb lists one record per CDR3 protein. The data contain roughly 500,000 distinct CDR3 sequences, approximately 15% of them singletons. These data are also associated with another study on T cells in Graves' hyperthyroidism and ophthalmopathy. As that study records: Reasons for excluding patients were uncontrolled infection, other autoimmune disease, pregnancy or lactation. Blood shared most expanded thyroid clonotypes above 0.001.

The chain combines TRBV5-1 with TRBJ2-3; 8 bases align to TRBD2. The starting material was peripheral blood mononuclear cells (PBMCs), obtained at new diagnosis, from a patient treated with antithyroid drugs. The clonotype comes from a man aged 25-40 years with Graves disease. The DNA for the CDR3 is TGCGCCAGCAGCTTGGCCCTAAGCGGGAGTGGCACAGATACGCAGTATTTT. It is translated as CASSLALSGSGTDTQYF.